The clone carrying this T cell receptor beta chain was picked up a small number of times. Its matching antigen is unknown. These data belong to a study of T cells in Graves' hyperthyroidism and ophthalmopathy. Study conclusions and caveats: Blood also contained most expanded thyroid clonotypes above 0.001.

Amplification of TCR beta CDR3 regions used RNA as the template. First-round RT-PCR of the TCR CDR3 relied on the HTBI primer set. TCRdb passed the multiplex PCR reads through MiXCR, listing each CDR3 protein once. This table holds about 720,000 distinct CDR3 sequences, over 15% found once. The receptor comes from a man between 18 and 29 years old with Graves' hyperthyroidism. The sequencing input was blood.

The chain's CDR3 is CASEGADTQYF. The CDR3 bases are TGTGCTAGTGAAGGTGCGGATACGCAGTATTTT. V and J are TRBV12-5 and TRBJ2-3; no definite D call. The CDR3 has 11 residues. Deletions cut 7 bases from V and 6 bases from J, with 8 bases between. Germline V gives CDR1 LGHNT, CDR2 FRNRAP.